The 27 T cell receptor beta chains below come from one sample, sequenced in a study of T cells in women clearing cervical HPV infection. Profiled with immunoSEQ multiplex PCR; TCRdb holds only in-frame clones, not every one. The sample table includes roughly 37,000 clones. The source material was blood buffy coat. Every receptor here comes from a woman aged 18 to 75 with a cervical HPV16 infection that either progressed to CIN3+ or cleared (not recorded which).

Notes on this clone: With the read ending 3 residues before the CDR3 end, the germline J gene is used to fill in that end. The chain links TRBV19 to TRBJ2-3; D perhaps matches TRBD2 (7 bases). Germline V CDR1 and CDR2: LNHDA, SQIVND (reference sequence). The CDR3 runs to 13 residues. The sequenced CDR3 bases are TGTGCCAGTAGTAGGGGGGGCCAAGAGACG. It yields the protein CASSRGGQET. In full, the CDR3 is CASSRGGQETQYF. Filled out from reference TRBV19 and TRBJ2-3, the complete variable domain reads DGGITQSPKYLFRKEGQNVTLSCEQNLNHDAMYWYRQDPGQGLRLIYYSQIVNDFQKGDIAEGYSVSREKKESFPLTVTSAQKNPTAFYLCASSRGGQETQYFGPGTRLTVL.

In the case of this clone: The sequenced fragment ends 3 residues before the CDR3 boundary, so the rest is inferred from the germline J gene. The genes are TRBV5-1 and TRBJ1-5; TRBD1 might be the D (5 bases). This CDR3 region has 15 residues. With 0 bases removed from V and 1 base from J, the gap between germline ends came to 8 bases. The germline V gene has CDR1 SGHRS and CDR2 YFSETQ. CDR3 DNA, as far as it was read: TGCGCCAGCAGCTTGGGGGAGGGGAGCAATCAGCCC. Translating it yields CASSLGEGSNQP. The complete CDR3 protein is CASSLGEGSNQPQHF.

With regard to this clone: The read terminates 3 residues before the CDR3 end, so the remaining end is supplied by the germline J gene. This chain connects TRBV5-1 to TRBJ1-2; 11 bases align to TRBD1. The CDR3 totals 16 residues. CDR1 is SGHRS, CDR2 YFSETQ, per germline. The sequenced part of the CDR3 DNA is TGCGCCAGCAGCCCCGGGACAGGGGGTTACCAAGAGACC. This codes for CASSPGTGGYQET. The entire CDR3 reads CASSPGTGGYQETYTF.

Details on this clone: The read ends 3 residues before the CDR3 terminus; that terminus is restored from the germline J gene. The chain joins TRBV19 to TRBJ2-7; the D is unclear. V was clipped by 0 bases and J by 3 bases, with 12 bases between them. CDR1 is LNHDA and CDR2 is SQIVND in the germline V gene (reference sequence). The CDR3 sequence is 15 residues long. The CDR3 DNA, read in part, is TGTGCCAGTAGTATAGATGGCTCTTCGATCTACGAG. Its translation is CASSIDGSSIYE. The whole CDR3 protein is CASSIDGSSIYEQYF.

The sequenced part of the CDR3 DNA is TGTGCCAGCAGCCCTAGCCGCAATGAG. This translates into CASSPSRNE. The CDR3 reads in full as CASSPSRNEQFF. This chain joins TRBV11-2 and TRBJ2-1, with a possible D match to TRBD2 (5 bases). The read gets to within 3 residues of the CDR3 end, and the germline J gene fills in the rest. The V gene lost 5 bases and the J gene lost 6 bases, with 8 bases spanning the gap. The CDR3 is 12 residues long. Germline CDR1 reads SGHAT; CDR2 reads FQNNGV.

Note on this clone: The read ends 3 residues shy of where the CDR3 ends; the end is completed using the germline J gene. This sequence joins TRBV7-2 and TRBJ1-1; D may be TRBD1 (5 bases). The CDR3 sequence is 15 residues long. The ends were cut back, 3 bases at V and 5 bases at J, with 16 bases in the middle. Germline V lookup: CDR1 SGHTA, CDR2 FQGNSA. Partial CDR3 DNA: TGTGCCAGCAGCTTCCTTCAGGGAGTATATACTGAA. Residues: CASSFLQGVYTE. The entire CDR3 is CASSFLQGVYTEAFF.

Details on this clone: Read data end 3 residues before the CDR3 end; the end is taken from the germline J gene. In the same sample, other DNA sequences code for this CDR3. The rearrangement uses TRBV19 and TRBJ1-3, with D perhaps TRBD1 (5 bases). The CDR3 extends over 13 amino acids. CDR1 LNHDA and CDR2 SQIVND come from the germline V gene (reference sequence). V was trimmed by 6 bases and J by 4 bases, leaving 10 bases between them. The sequenced CDR3 bases are TGTGCCAGTAGGACAGTTCAAGGAAACACC. This translates into CASRTVQGNT. Given in full, the CDR3 is CASRTVQGNTIYF.

Regarding this clone: Read sequence stops 3 residues before the CDR3 end, and the germline J gene provides the missing end. The V call is TRBV19, the J call TRBJ1-2; TRBD1 aligns across 10 bases. J was trimmed by 5 bases and V by 4 bases; bases with no gene match: 7. CDR3 length equals 15 residues. Germline V gene data show CDR1 as LNHDA and CDR2 as SQIVND (reference sequence). CDR3 loop: CASSRTGGEGYGYTF. CDR3 bases read: TGTGCCAGTAGTAGGACAGGGGGAGAGGGGTATGGC.

With regard to this clone: The read finishes 3 residues shy of the CDR3 end, and the germline J gene is used to complete it. This chain joins TRBV19 and TRBJ1-2; D ambiguous. This CDR3 comprises 16 residues. V was cut by 3 bases and J by 4 bases, with 18 bases left in between. Germline assignment: CDR1 LNHDA and CDR2 SQIVND (reference sequence). CDR3 sequence reads: CASSISPSAGSYGYTF. Incomplete CDR3 DNA: TGTGCCAGTAGTATCAGCCCAAGTGCAGGTTCCTATGGC.

A note on this clone: The read gets to within 3 residues of the CDR3 end, and the germline J gene fills in the rest. The chain couples TRBV20-1 to TRBJ2-5, with D possibly being TRBD2 (5 bases). Per the germline V gene, CDR1 is DFQATT and CDR2 is SNEGSKA (reference sequence). V shed 2 bases and J shed 3 bases, with 13 bases lying between them. The CDR3 has 14 residues. CDR3 DNA, as far as it was read: TGCAGTGCTAGAAATAACGGACTGGAAGAGACC. This encodes CSARNNGLEET. The full CDR3 reads CSARNNGLEETQYF.

In the case of this clone: Read coverage stops 3 residues before the CDR3 terminus; the germline J gene supplies the remainder. This sequence joins TRBV18 and TRBJ2-2, with D maybe TRBD1 (5 bases). Trimming cost V 3 bases and J 4 bases, with 9 bases left between them. The CDR3 contains 14 residues. Germline V CDR1 and CDR2: KGHSH, LQKENI. Partial CDR3 DNA: TGTGCCAGCTCACCCGACAGTCTCACCGGGGAG. Protein product: CASSPDSLTGE. From start to end, the CDR3 is CASSPDSLTGELFF.

About this clone: With the read ending 3 residues before the CDR3 end, the germline J gene is used to fill in that end. This chain links TRBV4-1 with TRBJ2-7, with 8 nucleotides matching TRBD2. From germline, CDR1 is MGHRA and CDR2 YSYEKL. This CDR3 has 15 residues. V dropped 6 bases and J dropped 5; count of bases not matched to a gene: 12. The DNA read from the CDR3 is TGCGCCAGCAGACCCGGGACTAGTATTTGGGACGAG. Its translation: CASRPGTSIWDE. The entire CDR3 protein is CASRPGTSIWDEQYF.

To note about this clone: The CDR3 end lies 3 residues beyond the end of the read and is filled in from the germline J gene. The chain has TRBV5-1 and TRBJ2-3, with TRBD1 identical over 8 bases. This CDR3 spans 17 amino acids. The J segment lost 5 bases and the V segment lost 4 bases, leaving 15 bases of the junction unmatched. In germline, CDR1 is SGHRS, CDR2 YFSETQ. The sequenced part of the CDR3 DNA is TGCGCCAGCAGCCCGGGTTCCTGGACAGGGTTTGGAGATACG. Translated, it gives CASSPGSWTGFGDT. The entire CDR3 protein reads CASSPGSWTGFGDTQYF.

A word on this clone: The CDR3 extends 3 residues past the end of the read, so its final part is completed from the germline J gene. The chain links TRBV18 to TRBJ1-2, with D possibly being TRBD1 (6 bases). There are 16 residues in the CDR3. Per the germline V gene, CDR1 is KGHSH and CDR2 is LQKENI. Trimming stripped 3 bases from V and 2 bases from J, with 16 bases between. The chain's CDR3 is CASSPTRGGANYGYTF. The sequenced CDR3 bases are TGTGCCAGCTCACCGACGAGGGGGGGGGCCAACTATGGC.

Comments on this clone: The CDR3 extends 3 residues past the end of the read, so its final part is completed from the germline J gene. The chain has TRBV11-2 and TRBJ2-7; D gene unclear. V lost 3 bases to trimming and J lost 2 bases, with 2 bases between them. Germline values: CDR1 SGHAT, CDR2 FQNNGV. The CDR3 is 11 amino acids. CDR3 bases read: TGTGCCAGCAGCTTTACCTACGAG. Protein product: CASSFTYE. The whole CDR3 region reads CASSFTYEQYF.

About this clone: With the read ending 3 residues before the CDR3 end, the germline J gene is used to fill in that end. The chain is built from TRBV5-1 and TRBJ2-3; D unclear. The V gene's germline CDR1 is SGHRS and CDR2 YFSETQ. The CDR3 extends over 14 amino acids. This CDR3 is CASSLWAYQETQYF. Partial CDR3 DNA: TGCGCCAGCAGCTTGTGGGCGTACCAAGAGACG.

Remarks on this clone: The read gets to within 3 residues of the CDR3 end, and the germline J gene fills in the rest. This chain joins TRBV20-1 and TRBJ1-2; D call uncertain. The length of the CDR3 is 12 residues. Germline CDR1 and CDR2: DFQATT and SNEGSKA (reference sequence). V was cut by 6 bases and J by 2 bases, with 10 bases left in between. CDR3 DNA, as far as it was read: TGCAGTGCCCCGAGAGGGAACTATGGC. It encodes CSAPRGNYG. The CDR3 reads in full as CSAPRGNYGYTF.

With respect to this clone: From the germline J gene comes the end of the CDR3, since the read stops 3 residues before it. The chain couples TRBV7-3 to TRBJ2-3; maybe TRBD2 (5 bases). This CDR3 has 14 residues. Trimming pared 5 bases from V and 2 bases from J, leaving 11 bases between. Germline values: CDR1 SGHTA, CDR2 FQGTGA. Here the CDR3 reads CASSRNLATDTQYF. Incomplete CDR3 DNA: TGTGCCAGCAGCCGTAATCTAGCCACAGATACG. Based on the CDR3 plus reference TRBV7-3 and TRBJ2-3, the full variable domain is GAGVSQTPSNKVTEKGKYVELRCDPISGHTALYWYRQSLGQGPEFLIYFQGTGAADDSGLPNDRFFAVRPEGSVSTLKIQRTERGDSAVYLCASSRNLATDTQYFGPGTRLTVL.

As regards this clone: The read gets to within 3 residues of the CDR3 end, and the germline J gene fills in the rest. J is TRBJ1-2 and V is TRBV7-2; weak D call: TRBD1 (5 bases). Trimming took off 6 bases at V and 5 bases at J, with 10 bases between the two ends. Germline V gene data show CDR1 as SGHTA and CDR2 as FQGNSA. The CDR3 is made up of 12 amino acids. Partial CDR3 DNA: TGTGCCAGCAGACCGACAGATTATGGC. Translated, it gives CASRPTDYG. The CDR3 in full is CASRPTDYGYTF.

As for this clone: The read ends 3 residues shy of where the CDR3 ends; the end is completed using the germline J gene. The chain links TRBV28 to TRBJ1-2; D call uncertain. The CDR3 is made up of 12 amino acids. CDR1 and CDR2 (germline): MDHEN, SYDVKM. The V and J ends lost 4 bases and 4 bases respectively, with 7 bases between them. The CDR3 loop reads CASSYSVYGYTF. CDR3 bases read: TGTGCCAGCAGTTATTCGGTCTATGGC.

As to this clone: The observed sequence ends 3 residues before the CDR3 terminus, with the missing tail filled in from the germline J gene. The genes are TRBV20-1 and TRBJ1-1; weak D call: TRBD1 (6 bases). The CDR3 loop spans 17 amino acids. Germline V gene data show CDR1 as DFQATT and CDR2 as SNEGSKA (reference sequence). V shed 4 bases and J shed 0 bases, with 21 bases lying between them. The sequenced part of the CDR3 DNA is TGCAGTGCTACCTACCCTGGGACAAGCATAATGAACACTGAA. Its translation: CSATYPGTSIMNTE. The full CDR3 protein reads CSATYPGTSIMNTEAFF.

Notes on this clone: The CDR3 is cut off 3 residues early in the read; its end comes from the germline J gene. The rearrangement uses TRBV10-3 and TRBJ2-2; 8 bases align to TRBD2. Germline V CDR1 and CDR2: ENHRY, SYGVKD. The CDR3 sequence is 17 residues long. Here the CDR3 reads CAISPHRGGPRGSPLFF. The CDR3 DNA, read in part, is TGTGCCATCAGTCCACACCGGGGGGGGCCGAGAGGTTCACCG.

For this clone: The CDR3 end falls 3 residues outside the read, so it is completed with the germline J gene. This chain links TRBV4-2 with TRBJ2-5; 9 positions match TRBD2. Germline V gives CDR1 LGHNA, CDR2 YNFKEQ. J lost 4 bases, V lost 0 bases, and 3 bases had no gene match. The CDR3 runs 15 residues. CDR3 sequence: CASSQDAGGPETQYF. Partial CDR3 DNA: TGTGCCAGCAGCCAAGATGCGGGGGGGCCAGAGACC.

Incomplete CDR3 DNA: TGTGCCAGCAGCCTCCGGACAGGAGGGATTGAAAAG. This sequence encodes CASSLRTGGIEK. The whole CDR3 reads CASSLRTGGIEKLFF. The chain has TRBV5-6 and TRBJ2-2, with D perhaps TRBD1 (7 bases). With the read ending 3 residues before the CDR3 end, the germline J gene is used to fill in that end. Per the germline V gene, CDR1 is SGHDT and CDR2 is YYEEEE. The CDR3 length is 15 residues. The full variable domain, in which reference TRBV5-6 and TRBJ2-2 provide the parts outside the CDR3, is DAGVTQSPTHLIKTRGQQVTLRCSPKSGHDTVSWYQQALGQGPQFIFQYYEEEERQRGNFPDRFSGHQFPNYSSELNVNALLLGDSALYLCASSLRTGGIEKLFFGEGSRLTVL.

For this clone: The read ends 3 residues shy of where the CDR3 ends; the end is completed using the germline J gene. V usage is TRBV19 and J usage is TRBJ1-2, with 7 bases lining up with TRBD1. Germline CDR1 is LNHDA and CDR2 is SQIVND (reference sequence). V shed 9 bases and J 2 bases; nucleotides not matched to a gene: 12. The length of the CDR3 is 15 residues. The covered CDR3 bases are TGTGCCAGCACTGAGACAGGGCCATCCAACTATGGC. Its protein is CASTETGPSNYG. The entire CDR3 is CASTETGPSNYGYTF.

In regard to this clone: The CDR3 is cut off 3 residues early in the read; its end comes from the germline J gene. V gene TRBV6-1 combines with J gene TRBJ1-2, with D possibly being TRBD1 (6 bases). This CDR3 is 15 amino acids long. CDR1 MNHNS and CDR2 SASEGT come from the germline V gene. V was cut by 1 base and J by 2 bases, with 11 bases left in between. CDR3 region: CASSEGWGPNYGYTF. The covered CDR3 bases are TGTGCCAGCAGTGAAGGGTGGGGGCCCAACTATGGC.

For this clone: At one boundary the junction diverges from the germline segment, which might be a read error. The DNA ends 3 residues before the CDR3 does, and the rest of the CDR3 is filled in from the germline J gene. J is TRBJ2-7 and V is TRBV4-2, with TRBD2 matching over 8 bases. The CDR3 totals 15 residues. The germline CDR1 and CDR2 sequences are LGHNA and YNFKEQ. The sequenced part of the CDR3 DNA is TGCGCCAGCAGCCAAGCACTAGCGGAGTCCTACGAG. This translates into CASSQALAESYE. The complete CDR3 reads CASSQALAESYEQYF.